These 27 T cell receptor beta chains originate from one sample sequenced in a study of blood T cell repertoires in COVID-19. The protocol was immunoSEQ multiplex PCR, while the TCRdb copy is restricted to in-frame clones and leaves out a portion. The sample consists of about 200,000 clones, 80% to 90% of them appearing once. The source material was PBMCs or T cells enriched from blood (not recorded which). These receptors were taken from a man aged 25 to 45 who had recovered from COVID-19.

The rearrangement joins TRBV5-4 to TRBJ2-7; TRBD1 agrees at 7 bases. Germline CDR1 and CDR2: SGHNT and YYREEE (reference sequence). This CDR3 comprises 13 residues. V lost 4 bases and J lost 4; bases outside the gene matches: 5. The CDR3 spells CASSPGTEYEQYF. The CDR3 DNA follows: TGTGCCAGCAGCCCCGGGACAGAGTACGAGCAGTACTTC.

This chain links TRBV4-2 with TRBJ1-2, with 7 bases identical to TRBD1. The germline CDR1 and CDR2 sequences are LGHNA and YNFKEQ. CDR3 length: 17 residues. V trimming: 1 base; J trimming: 6 bases; junction bases outside the gene matches: 14. CDR3: CASSQVGVGTARDGYTF. As DNA, the CDR3 is TGTGCCAGCAGCCAAGTTGGTGTGGGGACAGCTCGCGATGGCTACACCTTC.

The chain combines TRBV10-2 with TRBJ1-4; maybe TRBD1 (5 bases). This CDR3 is built from 15 residues. The germline gives CDR1 WSHSY, CDR2 SAAADI. Trimming cost V 3 bases and J 4 bases, with 12 bases left between them. The CDR3 sequence is CASSDLSGGNEKLFF. CDR3 sequence (DNA): TGCGCCAGCAGTGATCTTTCCGGGGGTAATGAAAAACTGTTTTTT.

The gene calls are TRBV3-1 (or the pseudogene TRBV3-2) and TRBJ2-2; D possibly corresponds to TRBD2 (5 bases). The CDR3 has 16 residues. Germline V gene sequence: CDR1 LGHDT, CDR2 YNNKEL (reference sequence). Trimming cost V 3 bases and J 0 bases, with 11 bases left between them. The DNA of the CDR3 is TGTGCCAGCAGCCACACGTACGGGGCGAACACCGGGGAGCTGTTTTTT. As protein: CASSHTYGANTGELFF.

The chain couples TRBV7-2 to TRBJ2-1; the D gene is possibly TRBD1 (6 bases). Trimming cost V 4 bases and J 15 bases, with 25 bases left between them. Germline CDR1 reads SGHTA; CDR2 reads FQGNSA. CDR3 length: 15 amino acids. The CDR3 DNA sequence: TGTGCCAGCAGCTCAGTGGGCAACACAGGGTTCCCACTGTTCTTC. Translating gives CASSSVGNTGFPLFF.

This rearrangement joins TRBV7-2 to TRBJ2-3; 11 positions match TRBD2. The CDR3 runs 17 residues. CDR1 is SGHTA and CDR2 is FQGNSA in the germline V gene. Trimming at V came to 1 base and at J to 5 bases, leaving 8 bases not matched to a gene. CDR3 DNA: TGTGCCAGCAGCTTAGTAGGGTCTAGCGGGGGGCGAGATACGCAGTATTTT. Translating it yields CASSLVGSSGGRDTQYF.

The chain has TRBV24-1 and TRBJ2-1; TRBD2 matches at 8 bases. There are 16 residues in the CDR3. CDR1 and CDR2 (germline): KGHDR, SFDVKD. With V trimmed by 0 bases and J by 9 bases, 9 bases remained unmatched. The CDR3 DNA reads TGTGCCACCAGTGATTTGCAACCGGGAGGGATAAGTGAGCAGTTCTTC. It specifies CATSDLQPGGISEQFF.

The rearrangement uses TRBV29-1 and TRBJ1-1, with 8 positions matching TRBD1. Germline V gene data show CDR1 as SQVTM and CDR2 as ANQGSEA. The CDR3 is 12 amino acids. V shed 7 bases and J 4 bases; nucleotides not matched to a gene: 5. The CDR3 sequence is CSDRQGSTEAFF. The CDR3 DNA follows: TGCAGCGATCGACAGGGGAGCACTGAAGCTTTCTTT.

The chain uses TRBV20-1 and TRBJ1-1; 11 bases are a match to TRBD1. The J segment lost 10 bases and the V segment lost 7 bases, leaving 5 bases of the junction unmatched. CDR3 size: 11 residues. Germline loops: CDR1 DFQATT, CDR2 SNEGSKA (reference sequence). CDR3 loop: CSVPGTGGAFF. For the CDR3, the DNA is TGCAGTGTTCCCGGGACAGGGGGAGCTTTCTTT.

The chain uses TRBV5-1 and TRBJ1-4, with 10 bases matching TRBD1. The CDR3 covers 15 residues. The germline V gene encodes CDR1 SGHRS and CDR2 YFSETQ. V lost 3 bases and J lost 6; bases outside the gene matches: 5. CDR3 nucleotides: TGCGCCAGCAGCTCCTCCGGGACAGGGGATGAAAAACTGTTTTTT. Translated: CASSSSGTGDEKLFF.

The chain employs TRBV11-2 and TRBJ2-5, with 7 bases identical to TRBD1. V shed 6 bases and J 5 bases; nucleotides not matched to a gene: 12. This CDR3 spans 15 amino acids. Germline V gene lookup returns CDR1 SGHAT and CDR2 FQNNGV. The CDR3 region has the DNA TGTGCCAGCAGACGACCCACAGGGGTCCGTGAGACCCAGTACTTC. This codes for CASRRPTGVRETQYF.

As DNA, the CDR3 is TGTGCCAGCAGACCAACAGGACAGGGGGTTTTTGGCTACACCTTC. Protein: CASRPTGQGVFGYTF. This rearrangement joins TRBV5-8 to TRBJ1-2; 10 bases fit TRBD1. There are 15 residues in the CDR3. Germline V gives CDR1 SGHTS, CDR2 YDEGEE. V trimming: 5 bases; J trimming: 7 bases; junction bases outside the gene matches: 11. Using reference TRBV5-8 and TRBJ1-2 for the parts outside the CDR3, the full variable domain is EAGVTQSPTHLIKTRGQQATLRCSPISGHTSVYWYQQALGLGLQFLLWYDEGEERNRGNFPPRFSGRQFPNYSSELNVNALELEDSALYLCASRPTGQGVFGYTFGSGTRLTVV.

The chain recombines TRBV11-3 with TRBJ1-1; D is possibly TRBD1 (5 bases). V was clipped by 5 bases and J by 1 base, with 8 bases between them. CDR3 size: 13 residues. The V gene's germline CDR1 is SGHNT and CDR2 YENEEA. The chain's CDR3 is CASSLTGNTEAFF. In nucleotides, the CDR3 is TGTGCCAGCAGCCTCACAGGGAACACTGAAGCTTTCTTT.

This clone occurred once. The chain joins TRBV19 to TRBJ1-2; the match to TRBD1 covers 7 bases. Germline CDR1 and CDR2: LNHDA and SQIVND (reference sequence). This CDR3 is built from 15 residues. J lost 3 bases, V lost 0 bases, and 4 bases had no gene match. The CDR3 DNA follows: TGTGCCAGTAGTATAGACCTGACAGGGCACTATGGCTACACCTTC. It yields the protein CASSIDLTGHYGYTF.

This chain links TRBV30 with TRBJ1-1; D is perhaps TRBD1 (6 bases). The CDR3 length is 13 residues. Germline V CDR1 and CDR2: GTSNPN, SVGIG (reference sequence). Deletions cut 2 bases from V and 6 bases from J, with 13 bases between. The CDR3 reads CAWSRGRGSEAFF. In nucleotides, the CDR3 is TGTGCCTGGAGTAGGGGGAGGGGCTCTGAAGCTTTCTTT.

The rearrangement links TRBV4-1 to TRBJ2-3; the match to TRBD2 covers 8 bases. The ends lost 0 bases at V and 5 bases at J; junction bases unmatched: 10. The length of the CDR3 is 17 residues. Germline V gives CDR1 MGHRA, CDR2 YSYEKL. The CDR3 DNA is TGCGCCAGCAGCCAAGAGGCCGGGGGGGCCATCGGAGATACGCAGTATTTT. Translation gives CASSQEAGGAIGDTQYF.

Comment on this clone: This sample also contains other DNA sequences that code for the same CDR3. This chain links TRBV9 with TRBJ2-1; 11 nucleotides line up with TRBD2. Germline CDR1 and CDR2: SGDLS and YYNGEE. The CDR3 covers 15 residues. The V and J ends lost 0 bases and 5 bases, in that order; junction bases with no gene match: 1. The CDR3 DNA follows: TGTGCCAGCAGCGTAGTAGCGGGAGGGCACAATGAGCAGTTCTTC. This translates into CASSVVAGGHNEQFF.

The chain recombines TRBV28 with TRBJ1-5; 11 bases are a match to TRBD1. This CDR3 has 15 amino acids. Germline values: CDR1 MDHEN, CDR2 SYDVKM. J gave up 4 bases and V 2 bases, and 1 base lay outside the gene matches. The CDR3 bases are TGTGCCAGCAGTTTAAGGGACAGGGGGAATCAGCCCCAGCATTTT. Its protein is CASSLRDRGNQPQHF.

The chain employs TRBV7-8 and TRBJ2-7, with 8 bases matching TRBD1. Germline V gene data show CDR1 as SGHVS and CDR2 as FQNEAQ. The CDR3 runs 14 residues. Trimming removed 4 bases from V and 2 bases from J; junction bases left unmatched: 4. CDR3 sequence: CASSSRQGPYEQYF. For the CDR3, the DNA is TGTGCCAGCAGCTCGAGACAGGGGCCCTACGAGCAGTACTTC.

The chain employs TRBV5-5 and TRBJ2-1, with TRBD2 identical over 8 bases. The germline CDR1 and CDR2 sequences are SGHKS and YYEKEE (reference sequence). The CDR3 covers 15 residues. J was trimmed by 9 bases and V by 2 bases; bases with no gene match: 10. CDR3: CASSLRLAPLLEQFF. CDR3 sequence (DNA): TGTGCCAGCAGCTTACGACTAGCGCCCCTTCTTGAGCAGTTCTTC.

The chain employs TRBV7-9 and TRBJ2-3, with D perhaps matching TRBD2 (5 bases). Trimming shortened V by 4 bases and J by 14 bases, and 13 bases separated the two germline ends. CDR1 and CDR2 (germline): SEHNR, FQNEAQ (reference sequence). This CDR3 has 11 residues. CDR3 coding DNA: TGTGCCAGCAGCTCGACTACCAAAGGGTATTTT. As protein: CASSSTTKGYF.

The CDR3 here is CAWSLGRQGQAFF. The CDR3 DNA reads TGTGCCTGGAGTCTAGGTCGACAGGGTCAGGCTTTCTTT. This chain uses TRBV30 with TRBJ1-1; 7 positions match TRBD1. This CDR3 spans 13 amino acids. The junction had 11 bases not matched to a gene; V was cut back by 2 bases and J by 11 bases. Germline CDR1 is GTSNPN and CDR2 is SVGIG (reference sequence).

V usage is TRBV25-1 and J usage is TRBJ1-2; the D gene is possibly TRBD1 (6 bases). The V end lost 2 bases, the J end lost 8 bases, and 21 bases lay between the germline ends. The germline V gene encodes CDR1 MGHDK and CDR2 SYGVNS. This CDR3 is 16 amino acids long. The CDR3 spells CASSEVKGYREVGYTF. The CDR3 DNA reads TGTGCCAGCAGTGAAGTTAAGGGTTACAGGGAAGTCGGCTACACCTTC.

This clone was observed a single time. The V and J genes are TRBV7-8 and TRBJ1-4; 8 bases fit TRBD1. J gave up 3 bases and V 5 bases, and 14 bases lay outside the gene matches. The V gene's germline CDR1 is SGHVS and CDR2 FQNEAQ. This CDR3 has 18 amino acids. The CDR3 here is CASSGRQGTPKANEKLFF. CDR3 coding DNA: TGTGCCAGCAGCGGAAGACAGGGGACCCCTAAGGCTAATGAAAAACTGTTTTTT.

The CDR3 sequence is CASSLVTGEGETQYF. The DNA of the CDR3 is TGTGCCAGCAGCTTAGTTACAGGGGAAGGGGAGACCCAGTACTTC. The genes are TRBV7-8 and TRBJ2-5, with 7 bases aligning to TRBD1. Germline lookup yields CDR1 SGHVS and CDR2 FQNEAQ. This CDR3 region has 15 residues. J gave up 5 bases and V 1 base, and 7 bases lay outside the gene matches.

V is TRBV24-1 and J is TRBJ2-1; TRBD2 agrees at 12 bases. CDR1 is KGHDR, CDR2 SFDVKD, per germline. V shed 3 bases, J shed 6 bases, and the junction held 8 bases outside the gene matches. This CDR3 is built from 17 residues. The CDR3 nucleotides read TGTGCCACCAGTGATGTGGCTAGCGGGAGGGTGGGCAATGAGCAGTTCTTC. Translating it yields CATSDVASGRVGNEQFF.

The rearrangement uses TRBV5-4 and TRBJ2-3, with 10 bases identical to TRBD1. Germline-derived CDR1 and CDR2 are SGHNT and YYREEE (reference sequence). This CDR3 comprises 15 residues. V dropped 7 bases and J dropped 1; count of bases not matched to a gene: 6. The CDR3 sequence is CASGPGTGGTDTQYF. The DNA of the CDR3 is TGTGCCAGCGGCCCCGGGACAGGGGGCACAGATACGCAGTATTTT.